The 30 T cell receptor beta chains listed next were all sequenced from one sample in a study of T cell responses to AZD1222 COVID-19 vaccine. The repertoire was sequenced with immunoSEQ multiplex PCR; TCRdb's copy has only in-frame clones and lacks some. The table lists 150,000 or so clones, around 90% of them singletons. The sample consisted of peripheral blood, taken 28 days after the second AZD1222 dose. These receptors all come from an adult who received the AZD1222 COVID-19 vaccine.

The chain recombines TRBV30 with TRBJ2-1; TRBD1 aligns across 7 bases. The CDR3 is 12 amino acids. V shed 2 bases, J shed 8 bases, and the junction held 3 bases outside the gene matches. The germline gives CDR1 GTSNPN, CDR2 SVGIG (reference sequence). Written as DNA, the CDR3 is TGTGCCTGGAGTCCAACAGGGGATGAGCAGTTCTTC. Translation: CAWSPTGDEQFF.

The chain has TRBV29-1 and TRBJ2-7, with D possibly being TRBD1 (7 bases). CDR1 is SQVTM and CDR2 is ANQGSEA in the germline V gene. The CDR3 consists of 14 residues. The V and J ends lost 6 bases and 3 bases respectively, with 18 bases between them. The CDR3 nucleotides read TGCAGCGTCCTGGCGGGGACAGCGCTCTACGAGCAGTACTTC. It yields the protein CSVLAGTALYEQYF.

For the CDR3, the DNA is TGTGCCAGCAGTGAATACGGGGGGGCGAAAGGAAACACCATATATTTT. This codes for CASSEYGGAKGNTIYF. The chain uses TRBV25-1 and TRBJ1-3, with TRBD1 as a possible D gene (6 bases). CDR3 length: 16 amino acids. V was clipped by 0 bases and J by 4 bases, with 13 bases between them. From germline, CDR1 is MGHDK and CDR2 SYGVNS.

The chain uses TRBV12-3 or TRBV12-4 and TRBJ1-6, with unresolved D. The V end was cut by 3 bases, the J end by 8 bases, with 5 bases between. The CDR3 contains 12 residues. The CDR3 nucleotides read TGTGCCAGCAGTTTTTCTGATTCACCCCTCCACTTT. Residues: CASSFSDSPLHF.

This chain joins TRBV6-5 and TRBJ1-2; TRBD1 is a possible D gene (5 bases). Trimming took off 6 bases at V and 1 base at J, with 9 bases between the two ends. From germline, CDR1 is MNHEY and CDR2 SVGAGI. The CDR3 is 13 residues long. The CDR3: CASRGRSNYGYTF. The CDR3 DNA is TGTGCCAGCAGGGGACGGAGTAACTATGGCTACACCTTC.

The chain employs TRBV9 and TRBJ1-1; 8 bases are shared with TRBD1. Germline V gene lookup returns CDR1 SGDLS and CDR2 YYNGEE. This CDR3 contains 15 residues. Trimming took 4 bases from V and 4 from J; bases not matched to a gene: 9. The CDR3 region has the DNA TGTGCCAGCAGCCCGACAGGGGATCATGGCACTGAAGCTTTCTTT. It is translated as CASSPTGDHGTEAFF. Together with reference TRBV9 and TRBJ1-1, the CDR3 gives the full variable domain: DSGVTQTPKHLITATGQRVTLRCSPRSGDLSVYWYQQSLDQGLQFLIQYYNGEERAKGNILERFSAQQFPDLHSELNLSSLELGDSALYFCASSPTGDHGTEAFFGQGTRLTVV.

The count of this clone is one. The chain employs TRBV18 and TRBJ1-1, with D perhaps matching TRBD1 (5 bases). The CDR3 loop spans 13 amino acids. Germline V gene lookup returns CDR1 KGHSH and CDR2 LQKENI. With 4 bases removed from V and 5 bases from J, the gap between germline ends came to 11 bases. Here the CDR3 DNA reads TGTGCCAGCTCACAAGGGGATTTGACTGAAGCTTTCTTT. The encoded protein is CASSQGDLTEAFF. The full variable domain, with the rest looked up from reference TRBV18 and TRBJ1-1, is NAGVMQNPRHLVRRRGQEARLRCSPMKGHSHVYWYRQLPEEGLKFMVYLQKENIIDESGMPKERFSAEFPKEGPSILRIQQVVRGDSAAYFCASSQGDLTEAFFGQGTRLTVV.

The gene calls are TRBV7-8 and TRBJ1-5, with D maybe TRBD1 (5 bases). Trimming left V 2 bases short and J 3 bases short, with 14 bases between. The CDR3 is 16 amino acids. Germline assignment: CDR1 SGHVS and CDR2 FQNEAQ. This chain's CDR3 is CASSLLMPGFNQPQHF. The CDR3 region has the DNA TGTGCCAGCAGCTTACTTATGCCAGGGTTCAATCAGCCCCAGCATTTT.

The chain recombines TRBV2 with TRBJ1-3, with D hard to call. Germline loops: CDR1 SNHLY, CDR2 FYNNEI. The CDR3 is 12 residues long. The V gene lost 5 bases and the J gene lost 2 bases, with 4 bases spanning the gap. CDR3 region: CASSSAGNTIYF. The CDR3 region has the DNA TGTGCCAGCAGTTCAGCTGGAAACACCATATATTTT.

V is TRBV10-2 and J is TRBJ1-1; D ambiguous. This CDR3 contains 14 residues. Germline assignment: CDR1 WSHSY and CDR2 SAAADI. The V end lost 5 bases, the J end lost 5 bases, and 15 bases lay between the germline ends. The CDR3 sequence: CASSLQRSVTEAFF. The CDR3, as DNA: TGCGCCAGCAGTTTACAGCGATCCGTTACTGAAGCTTTCTTT.

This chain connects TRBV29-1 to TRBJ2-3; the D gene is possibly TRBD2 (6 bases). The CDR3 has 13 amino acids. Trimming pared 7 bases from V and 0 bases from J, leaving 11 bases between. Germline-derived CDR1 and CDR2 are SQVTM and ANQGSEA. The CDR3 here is CSGGTSSTDTQYF. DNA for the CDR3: TGCAGCGGGGGGACTTCTAGCACAGATACGCAGTATTTT.

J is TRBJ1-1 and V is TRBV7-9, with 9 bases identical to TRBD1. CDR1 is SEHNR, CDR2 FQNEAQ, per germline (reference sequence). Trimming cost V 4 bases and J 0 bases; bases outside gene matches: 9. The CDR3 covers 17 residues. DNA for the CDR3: TGTGCCAGCAGCTCGACCGACAGGGGGGCATTGAACACTGAAGCTTTCTTT. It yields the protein CASSSTDRGALNTEAFF.

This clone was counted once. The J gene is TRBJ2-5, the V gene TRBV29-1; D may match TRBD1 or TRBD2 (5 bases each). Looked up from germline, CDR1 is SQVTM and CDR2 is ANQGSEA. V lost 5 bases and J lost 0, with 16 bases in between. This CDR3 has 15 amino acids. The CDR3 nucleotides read TGCAGCGTTCAGCCTCTTATGGGGGACCAAGAGACCCAGTACTTC. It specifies CSVQPLMGDQETQYF.

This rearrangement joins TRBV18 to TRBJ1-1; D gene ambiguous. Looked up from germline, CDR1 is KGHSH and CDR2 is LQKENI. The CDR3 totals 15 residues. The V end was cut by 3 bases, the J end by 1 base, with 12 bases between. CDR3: CASSPIRGENTEAFF. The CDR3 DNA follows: TGTGCCAGCTCACCGATCCGTGGGGAGAACACTGAAGCTTTCTTT.

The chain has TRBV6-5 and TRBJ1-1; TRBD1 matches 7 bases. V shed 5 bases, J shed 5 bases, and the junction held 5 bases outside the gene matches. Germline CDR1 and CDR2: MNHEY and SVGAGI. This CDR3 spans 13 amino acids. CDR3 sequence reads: CASSRQGGTEAFF. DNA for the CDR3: TGTGCCAGCAGTCGACAGGGTGGGACTGAAGCTTTCTTT.

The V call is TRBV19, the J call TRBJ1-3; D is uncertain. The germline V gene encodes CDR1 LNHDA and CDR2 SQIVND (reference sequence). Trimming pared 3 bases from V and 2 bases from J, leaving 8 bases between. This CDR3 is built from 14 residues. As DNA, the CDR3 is TGTGCCAGTAGTATCGAGGGTGCTGGAAACACCATATATTTT. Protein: CASSIEGAGNTIYF.

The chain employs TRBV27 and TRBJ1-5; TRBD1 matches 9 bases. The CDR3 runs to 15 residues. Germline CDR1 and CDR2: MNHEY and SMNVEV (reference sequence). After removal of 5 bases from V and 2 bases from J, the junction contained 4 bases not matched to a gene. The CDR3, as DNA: TGTGCCAGCAGTGGACGGACAGGGGGCAATCAGCCCCAGCATTTT. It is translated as CASSGRTGGNQPQHF.

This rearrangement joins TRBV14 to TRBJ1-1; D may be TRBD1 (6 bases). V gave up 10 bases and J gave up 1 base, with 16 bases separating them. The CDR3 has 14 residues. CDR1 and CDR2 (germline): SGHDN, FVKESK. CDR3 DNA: TGTGCCACCCAGAGACAGGATTGGAACACTGAAGCTTTCTTT. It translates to CATQRQDWNTEAFF.

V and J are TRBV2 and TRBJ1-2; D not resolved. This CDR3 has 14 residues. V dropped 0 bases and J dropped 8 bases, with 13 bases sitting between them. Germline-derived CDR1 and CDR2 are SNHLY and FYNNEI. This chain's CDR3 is CASSEALGLWGYTF. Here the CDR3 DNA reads TGTGCCAGCAGTGAAGCGCTTGGGCTCTGGGGCTACACCTTC.

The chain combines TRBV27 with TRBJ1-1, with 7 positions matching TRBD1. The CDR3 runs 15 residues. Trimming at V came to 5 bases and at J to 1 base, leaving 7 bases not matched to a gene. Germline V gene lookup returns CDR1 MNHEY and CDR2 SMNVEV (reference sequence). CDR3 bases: TGTGCCAGCAGTCATTACAGGACAGGGAACACTGAAGCTTTCTTT. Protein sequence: CASSHYRTGNTEAFF.

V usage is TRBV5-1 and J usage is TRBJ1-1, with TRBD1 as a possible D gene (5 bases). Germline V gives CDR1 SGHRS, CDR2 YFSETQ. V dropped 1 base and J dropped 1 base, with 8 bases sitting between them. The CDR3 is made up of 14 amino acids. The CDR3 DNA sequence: TGCGCCAGCAGCTTGAGGGGAGAGAACACTGAAGCTTTCTTT. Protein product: CASSLRGENTEAFF.

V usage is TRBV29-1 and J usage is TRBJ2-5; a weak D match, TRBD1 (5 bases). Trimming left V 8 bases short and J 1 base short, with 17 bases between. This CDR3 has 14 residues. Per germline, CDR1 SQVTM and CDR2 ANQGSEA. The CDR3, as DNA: TGCAGCCATCAGAACGTGGGGCTCCAAGAGACCCAGTACTTC. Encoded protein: CSHQNVGLQETQYF.

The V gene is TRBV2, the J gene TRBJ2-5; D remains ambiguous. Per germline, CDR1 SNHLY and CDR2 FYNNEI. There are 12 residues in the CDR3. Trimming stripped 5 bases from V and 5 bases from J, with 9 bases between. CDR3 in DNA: TGTGCCAGCAGTCCTCGGTTGGAGACCCAGTACTTC. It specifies CASSPRLETQYF.

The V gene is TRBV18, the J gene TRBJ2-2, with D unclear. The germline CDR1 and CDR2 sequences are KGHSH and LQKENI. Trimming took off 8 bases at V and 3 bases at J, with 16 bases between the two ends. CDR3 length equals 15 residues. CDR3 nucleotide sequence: TGTGCCAGCACTCACGGTACGACCTACACCGGGGAGCTGTTTTTT. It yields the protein CASTHGTTYTGELFF.

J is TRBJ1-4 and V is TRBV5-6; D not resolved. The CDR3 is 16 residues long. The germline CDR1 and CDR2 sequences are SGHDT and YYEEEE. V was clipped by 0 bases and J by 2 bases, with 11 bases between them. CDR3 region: CASSLAGTATNEKLFF. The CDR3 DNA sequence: TGTGCCAGCAGCTTGGCCGGTACAGCTACTAATGAAAAACTGTTTTTT.

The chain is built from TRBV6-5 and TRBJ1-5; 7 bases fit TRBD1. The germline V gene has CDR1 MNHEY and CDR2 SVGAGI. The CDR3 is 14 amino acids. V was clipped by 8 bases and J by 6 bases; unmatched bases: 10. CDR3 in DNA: TGTGCCAGCCGACAGGGAATTACCCCTCAGCCCCAGCATTTT. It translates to CASRQGITPQPQHF.

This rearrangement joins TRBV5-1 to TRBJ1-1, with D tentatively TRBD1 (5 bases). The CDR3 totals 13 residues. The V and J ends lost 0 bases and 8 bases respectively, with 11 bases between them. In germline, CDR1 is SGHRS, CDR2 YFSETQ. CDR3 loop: CASSLGMAGEAFF. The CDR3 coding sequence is TGCGCCAGCAGCTTGGGAATGGCAGGGGAAGCTTTCTTT.

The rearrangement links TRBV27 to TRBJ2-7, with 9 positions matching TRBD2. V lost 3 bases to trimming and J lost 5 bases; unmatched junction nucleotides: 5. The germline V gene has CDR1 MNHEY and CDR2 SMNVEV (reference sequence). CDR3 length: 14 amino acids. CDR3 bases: TGTGCCAGCAGTTTTGCGGGGGGGAGGAACGAGCAGTACTTC. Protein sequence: CASSFAGGRNEQYF.

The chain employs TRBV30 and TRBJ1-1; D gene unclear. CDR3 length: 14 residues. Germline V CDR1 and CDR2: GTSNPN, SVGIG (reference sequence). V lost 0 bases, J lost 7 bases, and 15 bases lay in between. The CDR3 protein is CAWSVKGAGGEAFF. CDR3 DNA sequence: TGTGCCTGGAGTGTAAAGGGCGCGGGCGGTGAAGCTTTCTTT.

The CDR3 nucleotides read TGTGCCAGCAGCGTAGCTACGGGGTTCGCCTACGAGCAGTACTTC. This sequence encodes CASSVATGFAYEQYF. The rearrangement links TRBV9 to TRBJ2-7; D is possibly TRBD2 (5 bases). The CDR3 runs to 15 residues. Looked up from germline, CDR1 is SGDLS and CDR2 is YYNGEE. The V and J ends lost 0 bases and 2 bases respectively, with 12 bases between them.